The next 20 T cell receptor beta chains were all read from a single sample in a study of T cell repertoires in cytomegalovirus infection. These receptors have no known antigen. In TCRdb, the reads were re-called with MiXCR into one record per CDR3 protein. The table lists 230,000 or so distinct CDR3 sequences, around two fifths of them singletons, with approximately 59% in the top ten. Sequenced material: CD8+ T cells from cultured PBMCs, taken from culture after CMV antigen stimulation. The receptors stem from a human donor in good health (CMV status not recorded). Some clones in this sample may be carry-over from other donors' samples.

This clonotype was seen a handful of times. This chain joins TRBV5-6 and TRBJ2-7, with TRBD1 matching 10 bases. This CDR3 comprises 14 residues. The V gene end was trimmed by 3 bases and the J gene end by 4 bases; junction bases not matched to a gene: 4. Germline V gene data show CDR1 as SGHDT and CDR2 as YYEEEE. This CDR3 is CASSSGQGLYEQYF. In DNA, the CDR3 is TGTGCCAGCAGCTCGGGACAGGGGCTTTACGAGCAGTACTTC.

V usage is TRBV9 and J usage is TRBJ2-2; tentative D call: TRBD1 (5 bases). With 2 bases removed from V and 8 bases from J, the gap between germline ends came to 13 bases. Germline assignment: CDR1 SGDLS and CDR2 YYNGEE. This CDR3 has 14 amino acids. Here the CDR3 DNA reads TGTGCCAGCAGCGTCCAATCAGGGCCAGGGGAGCTGTTTTTT. Protein sequence: CASSVQSGPGELFF. The full variable domain, with the rest looked up from reference TRBV9 and TRBJ2-2, is DSGVTQTPKHLITATGQRVTLRCSPRSGDLSVYWYQQSLDQGLQFLIQYYNGEERAKGNILERFSAQQFPDLHSELNLSSLELGDSALYFCASSVQSGPGELFFGEGSRLTVL.

J is TRBJ1-4 and V is TRBV7-9; TRBD1 matches at 7 bases. This CDR3 has 16 amino acids. Germline trimming cut 5 bases from V and 7 bases from J; bases unmatched to any gene: 13. Germline CDR1 reads SEHNR; CDR2 reads FQNEAQ (reference sequence). The CDR3, as DNA: TGTGCCAGCAGCCGTCCCGGACAGGCAGACCCTGAAAAACTGTTTTTT. Protein product: CASSRPGQADPEKLFF. The whole variable domain, filled in from reference TRBV7-9 and TRBJ1-4, reads DTGVSQNPRHKITKRGQNVTFRCDPISEHNRLYWYRQTLGQGPEFLTYFQNEAQLEKSRLLSDRFSAERPKGSFSTLEIQRTEQGDSAMYLCASSRPGQADPEKLFFGSGTQLSVL.

This clonotype came up many times. The gene calls are TRBV15 and TRBJ1-4, with 11 bases that match TRBD1. V shed 0 bases and J 7 bases; nucleotides not matched to a gene: 4. Per germline, CDR1 LNHNV and CDR2 YYDKDF (reference sequence). The CDR3 sequence is 16 residues long. The CDR3 nucleotides are TGTGCCACCAGCAGAGAAATGGGACAGGGGGTTGAAAAACTGTTTTTT. Its translation: CATSREMGQGVEKLFF.

V gene TRBV28 combines with J gene TRBJ2-7; 13 bases map to TRBD2. V dropped 3 bases and J dropped 6; count of bases not matched to a gene: 5. This CDR3 is 15 amino acids long. Germline V gives CDR1 MDHEN, CDR2 SYDVKM. CDR3 bases: TGTGCCAGCAGTTTTGGACTAGCGGGAGCACCCGAGCAGTACTTC. Its protein is CASSFGLAGAPEQYF.

The chain couples TRBV7-3 to TRBJ2-1; D gene ambiguous. The CDR3 spans 16 residues. The germline V gene encodes CDR1 SGHTA and CDR2 FQGTGA. Trimming took off 4 bases at V and 0 bases at J, with 13 bases between the two ends. In DNA, the CDR3 is TGTGCCAGCAGCTCTATGGCGGCGAGCTCCTACAATGAGCAGTTCTTC. Amino acid sequence: CASSSMAASSYNEQFF. Together with reference TRBV7-3 and TRBJ2-1, the CDR3 gives the full variable domain: GAGVSQTPSNKVTEKGKYVELRCDPISGHTALYWYRQSLGQGPEFLIYFQGTGAADDSGLPNDRFFAVRPEGSVSTLKIQRTERGDSAVYLCASSSMAASSYNEQFFGPGTRLTVL.

The V and J genes are TRBV7-9 and TRBJ1-2, with a weak D call TRBD1 (5 bases). V was trimmed by 6 bases and J by 5 bases, leaving 16 bases between them. Looked up from germline, CDR1 is SEHNR and CDR2 is FQNEAQ (reference sequence). The CDR3 spans 14 residues. CDR3: CASSSSSGFYGYTF. CDR3 sequence (DNA): TGTGCCAGCAGTTCCAGCTCAGGGTTTTATGGCTACACCTTC.

The rearrangement uses TRBV5-8 and TRBJ1-1; no clear D. Germline CDR1 is SGHTS and CDR2 is YDEGEE. The CDR3 totals 13 residues. V lost 2 bases and J lost 3, with 8 bases in between. CDR3 residues: CASSFLQYTEAFF. For the CDR3, the DNA is TGTGCCAGCAGCTTTCTACAGTACACTGAAGCTTTCTTT. The variable domain in full, completed from reference TRBV5-8 and TRBJ1-1, reads EAGVTQSPTHLIKTRGQQATLRCSPISGHTSVYWYQQALGLGLQFLLWYDEGEERNRGNFPPRFSGRQFPNYSSELNVNALELEDSALYLCASSFLQYTEAFFGQGTRLTVV.

In its sample, this clonotype was seen a few times. The chain uses TRBV7-6 and TRBJ2-1, with D perhaps TRBD1 (5 bases). In germline, CDR1 is SGHVS, CDR2 FNYEAQ. The CDR3 covers 17 residues. V was pared by 2 bases and J by 7 bases, with 21 bases between. The CDR3: CASSLREALGRQNEQFF. The CDR3 DNA reads TGTGCCAGCAGCTTAAGAGAAGCTTTGGGGCGTCAGAATGAGCAGTTCTTC.

The rearrangement links TRBV9 to TRBJ1-1; D is possibly TRBD1 (6 bases). Germline V CDR1 and CDR2: SGDLS, YYNGEE. The CDR3 loop spans 15 amino acids. Trimming left V 3 bases short and J 1 base short, with 13 bases between. In DNA form, the CDR3 reads TGTGCCAGCAGCGGATTACAGGGAGAGAACACTGAAGCTTTCTTT. Encoded protein: CASSGLQGENTEAFF.

The J gene is TRBJ1-3, the V gene TRBV7-2; 10 positions agree with TRBD1. The V gene end was trimmed by 9 bases and the J gene end by 3 bases; junction bases not matched to a gene: 14. Germline CDR1 is SGHTA and CDR2 is FQGNSA. The CDR3 has 17 residues. In nucleotides, the CDR3 is TGTGCCAGAAGCCTAAGGGGACAGGGGAAAAATGGAAACACCATATATTTT. It codes for CARSLRGQGKNGNTIYF.

This chain joins TRBV7-9 and TRBJ2-7; 8 bases match TRBD1. The CDR3 extends over 15 amino acids. Germline lookup yields CDR1 SEHNR and CDR2 FQNEAQ (reference sequence). Trimming took 5 bases from V and 0 from J; bases not matched to a gene: 6. In nucleotides, the CDR3 is TGTGCCAGCAGCACGACAGGGGCCCGCTCCTACGAGCAGTACTTC. It is translated as CASSTTGARSYEQYF.

The chain has TRBV7-9 and TRBJ2-2, with a weak D call TRBD1 (6 bases). The CDR3 totals 16 residues. Germline lookup yields CDR1 SEHNR and CDR2 FQNEAQ (reference sequence). V was shortened by 5 bases and J by 7 bases, with 20 bases between the two germline ends. The CDR3 sequence: CASSPRTVGYGGELFF. The CDR3 nucleotides read TGTGCCAGCAGCCCAAGGACAGTCGGTTACGGCGGGGAGCTGTTTTTT.

The chain combines TRBV7-6 with TRBJ2-5, with D hard to call. Trimming shortened V by 5 bases and J by 3 bases, and 10 bases separated the two germline ends. CDR1 SGHVS and CDR2 FNYEAQ come from the germline V gene. This CDR3 region has 13 residues. DNA for the CDR3: TGTGCCAGCAGCCCCGAGGTGGAAGAGACCCAGTACTTC. Its protein product is CASSPEVEETQYF.

This clonotype was observed a handful of times. The chain links TRBV7-8 to TRBJ1-1; D is unresolved. The CDR3 consists of 16 residues. Per the germline V gene, CDR1 is SGHVS and CDR2 is FQNEAQ. Trimming left V 2 bases short and J 1 base short, with 14 bases between. The CDR3 protein is CASSLSRGPQNTEAFF. CDR3 in DNA: TGTGCCAGCAGCTTAAGCCGCGGGCCACAGAACACTGAAGCTTTCTTT.

Regarding this clonotype: An end of the junction does not agree with germline; a read error may underlie this. The J gene is TRBJ2-7, the V gene TRBV7-2, with a possible D match to TRBD1 (5 bases). The CDR3 loop spans 15 amino acids. Per germline, CDR1 SGHTA and CDR2 FQGNSA. The CDR3 DNA reads TGTGCCAGAAGCTTACTCTTGGGGCAGCCCTACGAGCAGTACTTC. It translates to CARSLLLGQPYEQYF.

V gene TRBV20-1 combines with J gene TRBJ2-7; 13 nucleotides align to TRBD2. The germline gives CDR1 DFQATT, CDR2 SNEGSKA (reference sequence). This CDR3 region has 17 residues. J lost 5 bases, V lost 2 bases, and 12 bases had no gene match. CDR3 in amino acids: CSARRRGGTSGRDEQYF. DNA of the CDR3: TGCAGTGCTAGACGTCGGGGTGGTACTAGCGGGAGGGACGAGCAGTACTTC.

This clonotype has a handful of counts. The gene calls are TRBV7-6 and TRBJ1-5; D gene ambiguous. The V and J ends lost 1 base and 0 bases respectively, with 13 bases between them. The CDR3 has 17 residues. The germline CDR1 and CDR2 sequences are SGHVS and FNYEAQ. Here the CDR3 DNA reads TGTGCCAGCAGCTTAGGCTGGGGAGAAGATAGCAATCAGCCCCAGCATTTT. Translating gives CASSLGWGEDSNQPQHF.

This clonotype was detected a few times. The gene calls are TRBV6-6 and TRBJ1-4; TRBD1 aligns across 9 bases. Germline values: CDR1 MNHNY, CDR2 SVGAGI (reference sequence). V lost 5 bases and J lost 7; bases outside the gene matches: 5. The CDR3 runs 14 residues. In DNA form, the CDR3 reads TGTGCCAGCAGTGCCGGGACAGGGAGTGAAAAACTGTTTTTT. Translating gives CASSAGTGSEKLFF.

The CDR3 coding sequence is TGTGCCAGCGCCCGGCTGAGCTCCTACAATGAGCAGTTCTTC. It encodes CASARLSSYNEQFF. The chain carries TRBV27 and TRBJ2-1; no clear D. Between the trimmed V and J ends, which lost 8 bases and 0 bases, there was a span of 11 bases. Germline V lookup: CDR1 MNHEY, CDR2 SMNVEV (reference sequence). CDR3 size: 14 residues.